This T cell receptor (beta chain) was recorded in a study of breast tumors, draining lymph nodes, adjacent tissues. This clonotype was detected only a few times. A read error may explain this, as a much larger clone is one base away. TCRdb called the multiplex PCR reads again in MiXCR, with one record for every CDR3 protein. The table shows fewer than 250,000 distinct CDR3 sequences, with less than 40% occurring only once. Breast cancer patients provided tissue from their axillary draining lymph nodes. The CDR3 consists of 13 residues. Trimming at V came to 5 bases and at J to 9 bases, leaving 7 bases not matched to a gene. CDR1 is MNHNY and CDR2 is SVGAGI in the germline V gene (reference sequence).

What was sequenced was axillary lymph node tissue. The chain couples TRBV6-6 to TRBJ1-2, with TRBD1 matching 9 bases. This receptor was obtained from a female donor with breast cancer. Some clones in this sample may be carry-over from other donors' samples. The CDR3 nucleotides are TGTGCCAGCAGTCGAACACAGGGGGCGAGCTACACCTTC. As protein: CASSRTQGASYTF.